The T cell receptor (beta chain) under discussion was sequenced for a study of blood T cell repertoires in COVID-19. The CDR3 spans 16 residues. V lost 2 bases to trimming and J lost 9 bases; unmatched junction nucleotides: 8. Germline V gene data show CDR1 as SGHTA and CDR2 as FQGNSA. Original analysis: Researchers report that nucleated cell counts were estimated from reference gene primer amplification. This table comes from immunoSEQ multiplex PCR, and its TCRdb copy is limited to in-frame clones, with some not included. Clonal size and the V and J genes are those of that table, whereas D and trimming came from the DNA. The repertoire holds hundreds of thousands of clones, with 75% to 90% as singletons.

V gene TRBV7-2 combines with J gene TRBJ2-3, with 13 positions matching TRBD2. The sequence came from a man in his thirties or forties who had recovered from COVID-19. The sample taken for sequencing was PBMCs or T cells enriched from blood (not recorded which). The CDR3 region has the DNA TGTGCCAGCAGCTTAACTAGCGGGGGGGCGTGGGAAACGCAGTATTTT. Amino acids: CASSLTSGGAWETQYF. The full variable domain, with the rest looked up from reference TRBV7-2 and TRBJ2-3, is GAGVSQSPSNKVTEKGKDVELRCDPISGHTALYWYRQSLGQGLEFLIYFQGNSAPDKSGLPSDRFSAERTGGSVSTLTIQRTQQEDSAVYLCASSLTSGGAWETQYFGPGTRLTVL.